The subject of this entry is one TCR beta chain. Its antigen is still unknown. Germline assignment: CDR1 MDHEN and CDR2 SYDVKM. This CDR3 has 14 amino acids. Losses at the gene ends were 3 bases for V and 1 base for J; bases not matched to a gene: 1. Positively selected for CCR7, the CD45RO-negative cells used as naive CD8 cells excluded terminally differentiated effector memory CD45RA+ cells. This entry comes from a study of shared clonotypes between healthy human individuals. Only in-frame clones appear in the TCRdb table, and some are missing; sequencing was by immunoSEQ multiplex PCR. Found here are around 2,100,000 clones, roughly 95% of them singletons; the top ten hold less than 1.5%. Broader study findings: Limited genetic and exposure-history diversity came from having few donors. Despite large depth, rarefaction showed incomplete sorted-subset sequencing.

The V call is TRBV28, the J call TRBJ2-3; 7 bases are shared with TRBD1. The sequence came from a man between 18 and 29 years old in good health. Input material: naive CD8+ T cells sorted from blood. The CDR3 sequence is CASSFTGGTDTQYF. The CDR3 nucleotides read TGTGCCAGCAGTTTTACAGGGGGCACAGATACGCAGTATTTT.